This T cell receptor (beta chain) was recorded in a study of blood T cell repertoires in COVID-19 (dated by TCRdb to 2020 to 2021). Background for the entire study: Collaborator samples came from the United States, Italy and Spain and covered acute and convalescent phases of COVID-19. The prospective study material was composed of cDNA or gDNA derived from T cells, B-cell-depleted T cells, or PBMCs. The dataset comprised deeply sampled blood TCRbeta repertoires from subjects exposed to, actively infected with, or recovered from COVID-19. A freely available public database, intended as a resource for researchers studying the immune response to SARS-CoV-2, is where the repertoires were released. The samples were drawn from the first 160 participants of the ongoing ImmuneRACE study and from 950 to 1,500 subjects provided by 6 global collaborators. Nearly every sample came with metadata listing a de-identified subject ID, COVID-19 status, age in years and sex. Where HLA class I and class II types were available, the types were taken from metadata supplied by the sample provider, not from assay-based typing.

Study-level results and caveats: The amount of clinical and demographic metadata varied by source and participant and was provided uncurated.

Turning to this clone: Its antigen target is currently unknown. Base qualities are not provided; no much larger clone lies one nucleotide away.

Relative to germline, V is 1 base shorter and J is 7 bases shorter, with 11 bases between their ends. The CDR3 covers 13 residues, taking in both the cysteine and the phenylalanine. Only the CDR3 portion is preserved as DNA: 39 bases, with reading frame beginning at the first base. CDR1 SGHVS and CDR2 FNYEAQ were looked up in the germline V gene. Collaborating institutions collected whole blood in K2EDTA tubes following their own protocols. For TCRbeta analysis, collaborator samples were shipped as frozen whole blood, as isolated PBMCs, or as DNA extracted from either sample type. The immunoSEQ Assay, a bias-controlled multiplex PCR, was used to amplify TCRbeta CDR3 regions from genomic DNA. On the authors' methods: Within the assay, amplification of reference gene primers was used to estimate how many nucleated cells each sample contained. To quantify the absolute abundance of each unique TCRbeta CDR3 rearrangement, sequence reads were collapsed and filtered. For each sample, productive Simpson clonality was calculated as the square root of Simpson's diversity index across productive rearrangements. TCRdb mirrors the immuneACCESS table, restricted to in-frame sequences. Some clones are absent from its copies; in checked studies, under half trace to an unresolved V gene, and the reason for the others is unknown. V and J calls and clone size come straight from that table; D and trimming were deduced from the DNA. Across this sample there are about 340,000 clones, with about 86% seen only once. Together, the top ten hold about 2.7% of the sample.

Sequenced material: peripheral blood. The TCR was taken from a man under 40 with active or convalescent COVID-19. The chain is made from TRBV7-6 and TRBJ2-7, with TRBD1 perhaps the D gene, on 5 matching bases. CDR3 region: CASSLGGLREQYF. The nucleotide sequence is TGTGCCAGCAGCTTAGGGGGCCTGAGGGAGCAGTACTTC.